The present T cell receptor (beta chain) was sequenced within a study of cytomegalovirus exposure and HLA in healthy donors (dated by TCRdb to about 2017). Context from the whole study: According to an earlier analysis of several hundred of the donors, about 179 million T cells yielded roughly 110 million unique TCR beta sequences and approximately 300 Gb of sequence data. Approximately 300 gigabases of sequencing data and around 80 million unique TCR sequences made up an early release that covered some 640 HLA-typed donors. The genetic ancestry cluster associated with self-reported Caucasian donors included around four fifths of the roughly 360 genotyped donors. The study aimed to test whether cataloging public T cell receptors could reveal signatures of past pathogen exposure. Using immunosequencing, the study profiled T cell repertoires from about 620 subjects and related those repertoires to cytomegalovirus serostatus. In addition to the first cohort of several hundred subjects, a separate validation cohort of some 120 different subjects was used. High-throughput TCR immunosequencing, statistical association of individual TCRs with disease status, and machine learning were combined to predict cytomegalovirus infection status. To study patterns of TCR occurrence, a later analysis re-analyzed previously published TCR beta repertoires from 666 donors and added high-resolution HLA genotyping. Rather than drawing on any new phenotypic data, the later analysis identified candidate immune exposures from TCR beta sequences and the way those sequences occurred across donors. An earlier analysis of 587 of the donors applied high-throughput TCR beta sequencing to assess whether each TCR beta V gene segment acted as functional or pseudogenic. Donor age, sex, ethnicity and CMV serostatus were collected together with the repertoire data. Genome-wide SNP genotypes for about three fifths of the roughly 700 donors were used in a later genetic analysis, which treated that subset as a discovery cohort. Every discovery cohort repertoire had been produced on one sequencing platform. HLA typing covered class I and class II loci at four-digit resolution. The number of donors typed differed by locus, with roughly 629-640 for A, B, C, DRB1 and DQB1, more than 500 for DQA1, about 610 for DPA1, and around 450 for DPB1. Roughly five DR-DQ haplotypes were handled as single units for association and clustering, since linkage in the cohort was strong. Among roughly 400 genotyped donors of the cohort, an average of about 220,000 unique TCR beta nucleotide sequences was sequenced per donor, of which about 19% were non-productive. Overall results and qualifications from the work: The classifier was reported to diagnose cytomegalovirus status with high specificity and sensitivity in both the original cohort and the validation cohort. A few of the identified cytomegalovirus-associated TCR beta chains were confirmed in vitro to be specific for cytomegalovirus antigens. Specific HLA alleles were associated with 18,000 or so TCR beta sequences at a false discovery rate of 0.05 in a later analysis. Presence/absence analyses assumed roughly uniform sequencing depth across donors, an assumption that may not hold. In the study, about 150 TCR beta chains were listed as associated with cytomegalovirus. A further reported finding was that TCR beta sequences accurately predicted the HLA-A and HLA-B alleles for most subjects in the first cohort. Several of the top co-occurrence clusters appeared to be linked to parvovirus B19, influenza, CMV and Epstein-Barr virus, according to a later analysis. The earlier analysis of approximately 560 of the donors excluded around 17 rarely observed V segments, including chromosome 9 orphons, because counts were too low. In a later analysis, most CMV-associated TCR beta chains were found to appear HLA-restricted, with HLA associations seemingly driven largely by CMV exposure. It was suggested by the authors that the approach could potentially be generalized to other disease states and immunological phenotypes. V-gene and J-gene trimming of TCR beta chains was associated with a missense DCLRE1C variant in a later genetic analysis, and the association was replicated in an independent cohort. Because some donors lacked HLA typing at each locus, the association tests relied only on the typed subset. When HLA alleles, especially DR and DQ, strongly co-occurred, TCR associations were difficult to assign to individual alleles. In an earlier analysis of approximately 600 of the donors, most TCR beta V segments were observed in productive rearrangements about 90% or about 30% of the time, broadly matching IMGT annotations. A cluster of highly shared sequence variants was judged likely to be a technical artifact of the sequencing pipeline. In this cohort, only TCR beta chains were sequenced, and detectable features were limited by the absence of alpha or paired-chain data. While some public TCRs were present in many individuals, most TCR sequences turned up only very rarely across donors. The only immune exposure information available for the cohort was CMV serostatus. Some IMGT-functional V segments, including TRBV6-2 and TRBV6-3, could not be distinguished by the 87-base-pair reads and were therefore excluded. In a later analysis, the rate of TCR association differed among HLA loci, with DRB1 alleles having the most associated TCRs and HLA-C alleles having the fewest. Linkage disequilibrium might explain the correlated functional status among segregating V segments, but an unknown experimental factor could not be ruled out. According to a later genetic analysis, donors in an Asian-associated ancestry cluster had fewer N-insertions in productive TCRs than the approximately 630-donor mean. A later analysis found that HLA-associated TCR beta chains were more clonally expanded and had lower generation probabilities than equally common non-associated chains.

According to the germline V gene, CDR1 reads SGHRS and CDR2 reads YFSETQ. The V end loses 1 base and the J end loses 1 base, and a stretch of 12 bases separates them. The CDR3 numbers 16 residues from cysteine through phenylalanine. Only the CDR3 part of the read is kept: 48 bases, read in frame from the first base. About this clone itself: Its binding antigen is unknown. There are no base qualities to consult, and no much larger clone falls within one base.

Library generation was performed with the immunoSEQ multiplex PCR assay. For the multiplex PCR, a mixture combining 60 forward primers for TCR Vbeta segments and 13 reverse primers for TCR Jbeta segments was used. A multiplex PCR assay on genomic DNA amplified the CDR3 region of rearranged TCR beta genes. The Illumina HiSeq System was used to sequence the amplified TCR beta libraries as 87-base-pair reads. The paper's processing steps were these. A later analysis tallied roughly 78 million unique TCR beta chains across the 600 to 700 repertoires, and about 10 million of those chains were shared by two or more donors. Raw reads were error-corrected and collapsed into unique sequences by a nearest-neighbor algorithm in which closely related sequences were merged to remove PCR and sequencing errors. To assign V, D and J gene segments, CDR3 sequences were aligned to IMGT reference sequences. For a sequence to be retained, at least a six-nucleotide match to both a V gene segment and a J gene segment was required. A rearrangement counted as productive if the CDR3 had no stop codons and remained in frame with V and J, and every other rearrangement counted as non-productive. CDR3 was defined according to IMGT convention as the region running from the second conserved V-encoded cysteine to the conserved J-encoded phenylalanine. Sequences without an unambiguous match to a single V gene segment were excluded from the earlier analysis of 450 to 650 of the donors. In an earlier analysis of approximately 550 of the donors, V segments were called functional above 56.7% productive rearrangements and were called segregating when the between-donor standard deviation exceeded 5%. A statistical classification framework was built to diagnose cytomegalovirus status from the catalog of TCR beta chain sequences. V and J gene assignment, in a later analysis, came from comparing TCR nucleotide sequences with IMGT/GENE-DB human TR gene sequences. In a later analysis, CDR3 sequences and most-parsimonious VDJ recombination scenarios were assigned using the TCRdist pipeline. In a later analysis, every TCR beta chain was defined by the combination of its CDR3 amino acid sequence and its V-gene family, and reads without a unique V-gene family were dropped. As a way to deal with suspected cross-contamination and a sequencing artifact, a later analysis dropped more than 500 nucleotide sequences that were highly shared and had low generation probability. In a later analysis, a clonal expansion index for each public chain was calculated from normalized within-repertoire ranks of inferred template counts. In a later analysis, generation probabilities were computed using a VDJ recombination model fitted to out-of-frame rearrangements, and the results were checked against IGoR. In a later analysis, TCR-TCR, TCR-HLA and TCR-CMV co-occurrence was scored with hypergeometric tests, and a repertoire-size bias correction was applied to TCR pairs. A later analysis estimated false discovery rates by permuting HLA or CMV assignments 20 times. In a later analysis, co-occurring TCRs were grouped with DBSCAN, and TCRdist sequence similarity was added when clustering was performed within HLA-allele-positive subsets. Repertoires with fewer than 30,000 or more than 120,000 public chains were left out of co-occurrence clustering, as were roughly five repertoires with anomalous nucleotide sharing. Drawn from immuneACCESS, this table holds only the in-frame rearrangements with V and J called that TCRdb kept. Clones are partly lost; checked studies trace under half to an unresolved V gene and leave the rest unexplained. V, J and clone size are taken as reported in that table, and D and trimming were inferred from the DNA itself. This sample is represented by 95,000 to 150,000 clones; about 80% of them were singletons. The ten largest clones take up around 10% of the sample.

The cohort was made up of roughly 670 healthy bone marrow donors. At the time of sampling, every cohort member was nominally healthy, though immune exposures that went unrecorded were likely present. The donor tested CMV seropositive and was one of the 289 seropositive cohort members. Each donor provided a peripheral blood sample, and peripheral blood mononuclear cells were used for TCR beta sequencing. Genomic DNA extraction from the blood cell samples was performed with the Qiagen DNeasy Blood Extraction Kit. The TCR comes from a man aged 25-40 years in good health and CMV-seropositive. The V and J genes are TRBV5-1 and TRBJ2-4; tentative D gene TRBD2, with 7 bases matching. The sequencing sample was made of PBMCs. The CDR3 region has the sequence CASSLTGRVAKNIQYF. At the DNA level, the sequence is TGCGCCAGCAGCTTGACAGGGAGGGTGGCCAAAAACATTCAGTACTTC.